Listed below are T cell receptor beta chains from one sample, sequenced in a study of cytomegalovirus exposure and HLA in healthy donors. This table comes from immunoSEQ multiplex PCR, and its TCRdb copy is limited to in-frame clones, with some not included. The table records approximately 130,000 clones, 65% to 85% of them present only once. The sequenced sample was PBMCs. The receptor source for this set is a woman aged 40-49 years in good health and CMV-seropositive. Both conserved end residues are part of each CDR3. The D gene is left open where the match is weak. The size entry is marked missing in some rows and otherwise reads once, few, many or a size class.

- TRBJ1-1 TRBV27 TRBD1 TGTGCCAGCAGTTTACATCGGACAGGGGGCGCCGGTGGCACTGAAGCTTTCTTT CASSLHRTGGAGGTEAFF
few TRBJ2-3 TRBV11-2 - TGTGCCAGCAGCCCCTCAGTCCTCGCCAGAAGCACAGATACGCAGTATTTT CASSPSVLARSTDTQYF
few TRBJ1-5 TRBV7-9 - TGTGCCAGCAGACTGGACAGACAGCCCCAGCATTTT CASRLDRQPQHF
- TRBJ1-3 TRBV5-1 TRBD1 TGCGCCAGCAGCCCGGGACAGGGAGGAAACACCATATATTTT CASSPGQGGNTIYF
- TRBJ2-3 TRBV7-8 TRBD2 TGTGCCAGCAGCACCAGGACTAGCGGGGGTGGAGATACGCAGTATTTT CASSTRTSGGGDTQYF
- TRBJ2-7 TRBV9 TRBD1 TGTGCCAGCAGCGTCGGGGACAGGGGGCTGGGCGAGCAGTACTTC CASSVGDRGLGEQYF
few TRBJ1-4 TRBV7-9 - TGTGCCAGCAGGAGTTTCGGGTCCATTAATGAAAAACTGTTTTTT CASRSFGSINEKLFF
- TRBJ2-2 TRBV5-4 - TGTGCCAGCAGCTTTTTCGGGAGTTGGACCGGGGAGCTGTTTTTT CASSFFGSWTGELFF
- TRBJ1-5 TRBV18 - TGTGCCAGCTCCTTCGTTGCTATCGGAGATCAGCCCCAGCATTTT CASSFVAIGDQPQHF
- TRBJ2-2 TRBV7-3 - TGTGCCAGCAGCCCCGGTGGGCTAGCGTCAGGGGAGCTGTTTTTT CASSPGGLASGELFF